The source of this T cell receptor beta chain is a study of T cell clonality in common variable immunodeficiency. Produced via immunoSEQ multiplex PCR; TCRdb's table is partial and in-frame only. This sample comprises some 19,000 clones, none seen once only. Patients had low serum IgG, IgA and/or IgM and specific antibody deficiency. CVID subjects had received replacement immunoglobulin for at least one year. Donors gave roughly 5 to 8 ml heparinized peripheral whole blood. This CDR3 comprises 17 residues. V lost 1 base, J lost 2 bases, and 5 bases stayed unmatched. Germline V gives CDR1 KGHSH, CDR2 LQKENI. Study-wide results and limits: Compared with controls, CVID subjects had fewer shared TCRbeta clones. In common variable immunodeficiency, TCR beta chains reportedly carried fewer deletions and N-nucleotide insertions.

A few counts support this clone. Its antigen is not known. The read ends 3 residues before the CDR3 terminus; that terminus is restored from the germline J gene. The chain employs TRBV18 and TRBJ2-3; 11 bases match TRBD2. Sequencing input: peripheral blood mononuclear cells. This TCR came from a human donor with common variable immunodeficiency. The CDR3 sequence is CASSPLGTSGTTDTQYF. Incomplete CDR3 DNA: TGTGCCAGCTCACCACTCGGGACTAGCGGAACCACAGATACG. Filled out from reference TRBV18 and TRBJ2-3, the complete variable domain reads NAGVMQNPRHLVRRRGQEARLRCSPMKGHSHVYWYRQLPEEGLKFMVYLQKENIIDESGMPKERFSAEFPKEGPSILRIQQVVRGDSAAYFCASSPLGTSGTTDTQYFGPGTRLTVL.